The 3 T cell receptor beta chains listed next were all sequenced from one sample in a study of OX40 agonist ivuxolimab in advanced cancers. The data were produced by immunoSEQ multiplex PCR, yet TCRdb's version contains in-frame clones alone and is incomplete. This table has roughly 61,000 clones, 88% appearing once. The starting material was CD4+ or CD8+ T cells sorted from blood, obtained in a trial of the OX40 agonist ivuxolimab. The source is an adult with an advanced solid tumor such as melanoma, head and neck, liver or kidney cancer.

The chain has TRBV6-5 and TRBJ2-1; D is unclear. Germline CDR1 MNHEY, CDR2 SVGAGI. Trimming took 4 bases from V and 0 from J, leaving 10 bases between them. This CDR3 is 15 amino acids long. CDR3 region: CASSLDASSYNEQFF. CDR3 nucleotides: TGTGCCAGCAGTTTGGACGCCAGCTCCTACAATGAGCAGTTCTTC.

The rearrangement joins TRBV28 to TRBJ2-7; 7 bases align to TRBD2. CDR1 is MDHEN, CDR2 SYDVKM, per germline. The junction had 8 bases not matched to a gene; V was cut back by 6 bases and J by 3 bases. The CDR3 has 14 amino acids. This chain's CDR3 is CASRTAAGSYEQYF. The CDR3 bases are TGTGCCAGCAGGACTGCAGCGGGGAGCTACGAGCAGTACTTC.

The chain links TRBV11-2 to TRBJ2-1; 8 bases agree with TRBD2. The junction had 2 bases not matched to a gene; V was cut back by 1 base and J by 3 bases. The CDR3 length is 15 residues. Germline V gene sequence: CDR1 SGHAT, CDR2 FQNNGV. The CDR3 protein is CASSLGSGDYNEQFF. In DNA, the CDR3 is TGTGCCAGCAGCTTAGGTAGCGGGGACTACAATGAGCAGTTCTTC.